The 24 T cell receptor beta chains presented below share a single source sample, sequenced in a study of T cells in Graves' hyperthyroidism and ophthalmopathy. The source material, RNA transcripts, was used to amplify TCR beta CDR3 regions. TCR CDR3 regions were first amplified by RT-PCR with HTBI primers. MiXCR was run by TCRdb on the multiplex PCR reads, yielding one entry per CDR3 protein. The data hold 450,000 to 700,000 distinct CDR3 sequences, with 46% observed a single time. The sample comprised peripheral blood or thyroid tissue (not recorded which). The source is a woman aged 18-29 years with Graves' hyperthyroidism.

The V gene is TRBV4-2, the J gene TRBJ1-5; TRBD1 aligns across 8 bases. With V trimmed by 0 bases and J by 7 bases, 8 bases remained unmatched. The CDR3 has 16 residues. Germline V gives CDR1 LGHNA, CDR2 YNFKEQ. The CDR3 reads CASSQEGQVGGQPQHF. The CDR3 coding sequence is TGTGCCAGCAGCCAAGAGGGACAGGTAGGGGGCCAGCCCCAGCATTTT.

The CDR3 reads CVSSEHTGTEAFF. CDR3 DNA sequence: TGTGTTAGCAGTGAGCACACAGGGACTGAAGCTTTCTTT. The chain combines TRBV2 with TRBJ1-1; TRBD1 might be the D (6 bases). The CDR3 spans 13 residues. Germline-derived CDR1 and CDR2 are SNHLY and FYNNEI.

As concerns this clonotype: A read error may explain this, as a much larger clone is one base away. The chain employs TRBV29-1 and TRBJ2-7; TRBD2 might be the D (5 bases). This CDR3 has 11 residues. Germline lookup yields CDR1 SQVTM and CDR2 ANQGSEA. The germline V and J ends were trimmed by 4 bases and 6 bases, with 10 bases remaining between them. The CDR3 bases are TGCAGCGTTGGTACGGGGTCCGAGCAGTACTTC. Amino acid sequence: CSVGTGSEQYF.

This chain connects TRBV29-1 to TRBJ2-1; 12 bases are shared with TRBD2. The CDR3 covers 15 residues. Germline V gene sequence: CDR1 SQVTM, CDR2 ANQGSEA. Trimming removed 6 bases from V and 8 bases from J; junction bases left unmatched: 11. This chain's CDR3 is CSVRSLAGGLDEQFF. As DNA, the CDR3 is TGCAGCGTCCGCAGTCTAGCGGGAGGGCTTGATGAGCAGTTCTTC.

This clonotype was counted ten times or more. The J gene is TRBJ1-5, the V gene TRBV12-3 or TRBV12-4; possibly TRBD1 for D (5 bases). The CDR3 sequence is 15 residues long. Trimming left V 3 bases short and J 4 bases short, with 13 bases between. The CDR3: CASSLTDSVNQPQHF. CDR3 nucleotides: TGTGCCAGCAGTTTGACCGACAGCGTTAATCAGCCCCAGCATTTT.

CDR3 nucleotides: TGCAGCAGTGCGGACGGACTTAGCAATCAGCCCCAGCATTTT. Protein sequence: CSSADGLSNQPQHF. This chain joins TRBV29-1 and TRBJ1-5; D gene ambiguous. V lost 8 bases, J lost 0 bases, and 14 bases lay in between. Per the germline V gene, CDR1 is SQVTM and CDR2 is ANQGSEA. The CDR3 has 14 amino acids.

Many counts were recorded for this clonotype. J is TRBJ2-1 and V is TRBV2; 12 positions match TRBD2. This CDR3 spans 17 amino acids. Germline V gene data show CDR1 as SNHLY and CDR2 as FYNNEI. V was clipped by 6 bases and J by 5 bases; unmatched bases: 11. CDR3 nucleotides: TGTGCCAGCAGAGCCGCCCTAGCGGGAGGGCGCCACAATGAGCAGTTCTTC. This codes for CASRAALAGGRHNEQFF.

In DNA form, the CDR3 reads TGTGCCACCAGTGACCGGGACAGCCAAAGGACCCAGTACTTC. Translated, it gives CATSDRDSQRTQYF. The chain joins TRBV24-1 to TRBJ2-5, with TRBD1 matching over 7 bases. The V gene end was trimmed by 4 bases and the J gene end by 7 bases; junction bases not matched to a gene: 8. The CDR3 length is 14 residues. Germline assignment: CDR1 KGHDR and CDR2 SFDVKD.

In its sample, this clonotype was seen many times. The V gene is TRBV6-6, the J gene TRBJ2-7; 8 bases are shared with TRBD1. This CDR3 contains 14 residues. V was clipped by 10 bases and J by 0 bases; unmatched bases: 8. Per the germline V gene, CDR1 is MNHNY and CDR2 is SVGAGI (reference sequence). CDR3 protein: CATQGDRSSYEQYF. CDR3 sequence (DNA): TGTGCCACCCAAGGGGACAGGAGCTCCTACGAGCAGTACTTC.

The rearrangement uses TRBV13 and TRBJ2-5, with D perhaps TRBD2 (5 bases). This CDR3 is 18 amino acids long. Germline V CDR1 and CDR2: PRHDT, FYEKMQ (reference sequence). V lost 4 bases to trimming and J lost 2 bases, with 23 bases between them. The CDR3 bases are TGTGCCAGCAGCTCCCCCCTAGGTGAAGCGGAGGTTCAAGAGACCCAGTACTTC. Protein: CASSSPLGEAEVQETQYF. Combining the CDR3 with reference TRBV13 and TRBJ2-5 gives the whole variable domain AAGVIQSPRHLIKEKRETATLKCYPIPRHDTVYWYQQGPGQDPQFLISFYEKMQSDKGSIPDRFSAQQFSDYHSELNMSSLELGDSALYFCASSSPLGEAEVQETQYFGPGTRLLVL.

The chain couples TRBV2 to TRBJ1-6, with TRBD1 matching 12 bases. Trimming removed 6 bases from V and 10 bases from J; junction bases left unmatched: 7. Germline CDR1 and CDR2: SNHLY and FYNNEI. The length of the CDR3 is 15 residues. The DNA for the CDR3 is TGTGCCAGCAGCCCCGGGACAGGGGGCAACTCACCCCTCCACTTT. Translating gives CASSPGTGGNSPLHF.

This clonotype was counted at least ten times. The junction departs from the called germline gene at one end, perhaps through a read error. The CDR3 DNA reads TGTGTCAGCTGTCCTGGGGACGGTGAAAAACTGTTTTTT. As protein: CVSCPGDGEKLFF. The chain links TRBV12-3 or TRBV12-4 to TRBJ1-4, with a possible D match to TRBD1 (5 bases). The CDR3 length is 13 residues.

This clonotype was counted ten times or more. This chain connects TRBV29-1 to TRBJ2-2; D call uncertain. Trimming pared 4 bases from V and 5 bases from J, leaving 5 bases between. Germline CDR1 reads SQVTM; CDR2 reads ANQGSEA. The CDR3 extends over 11 amino acids. The CDR3 sequence: CSVAGTGELFF. The CDR3 nucleotides read TGCAGCGTTGCTGGAACCGGGGAGCTGTTTTTT.

Ten or more counts support this clonotype. The chain employs TRBV4-2 and TRBJ2-7, with a tentative D call TRBD1 (5 bases). This CDR3 spans 14 amino acids. V shed 0 bases and J shed 0 bases, with 6 bases lying between them. Germline CDR1 and CDR2: LGHNA and YNFKEQ. The CDR3 sequence: CASSQDRDSYEQYF. The CDR3 DNA reads as TGTGCCAGCAGCCAAGACAGGGACTCCTACGAGCAGTACTTC.

The V and J genes are TRBV9 and TRBJ2-7, with D perhaps TRBD1 (5 bases). Germline V gives CDR1 SGDLS, CDR2 YYNGEE. There are 14 residues in the CDR3. Trimming took 5 bases from V and 7 from J, leaving 19 bases between them. In nucleotides, the CDR3 is TGTGCCAGCAGTGCTCTATCGGCAGGACAAGAGCAGTACTTC. Its translation: CASSALSAGQEQYF. The variable domain in full, completed from reference TRBV9 and TRBJ2-7, reads DSGVTQTPKHLITATGQRVTLRCSPRSGDLSVYWYQQSLDQGLQFLIQYYNGEERAKGNILERFSAQQFPDLHSELNLSSLELGDSALYFCASSALSAGQEQYFGPGTRLTVT.

This clonotype was seen at least ten times. The chain links TRBV5-1 to TRBJ1-1, with 9 bases identical to TRBD1. The CDR3 has 16 amino acids. Germline V gene data show CDR1 as SGHRS and CDR2 as YFSETQ. The junction had 15 bases not matched to a gene; V was cut back by 6 bases and J by 6 bases. The CDR3 is CASTPRFGTGMAEAFF. The CDR3 region has the DNA TGCGCCAGCACCCCCCGCTTTGGGACAGGGATGGCTGAAGCTTTCTTT.

This clonotype was seen ten or more times. The chain uses TRBV29-1 and TRBJ2-5, with D tentatively TRBD1 (6 bases). The CDR3 sequence is 12 residues long. Germline V lookup: CDR1 SQVTM, CDR2 ANQGSEA. The ends were cut back, 4 bases at V and 5 bases at J, with 11 bases in the middle. CDR3: CSVVGAEETQYF. The CDR3 DNA reads TGCAGCGTTGTGGGGGCGGAGGAGACCCAGTACTTC.

Concerning this clonotype: With a much larger clone just one base away, this may be a read error. The CDR3 reads CATSLSNRLYEQYF. The CDR3 DNA follows: TGTGCCACCAGTTTATCCAACAGGCTCTACGAGCAGTACTTC. This chain connects TRBV24-1 to TRBJ2-7, with a possible D match to TRBD1 (5 bases). Between the trimmed V and J ends, which lost 6 bases and 3 bases, there was a span of 14 bases. This CDR3 spans 14 amino acids. The V gene's germline CDR1 is KGHDR and CDR2 SFDVKD.

V usage is TRBV7-8 and J usage is TRBJ1-3, with TRBD1 as a possible D gene (5 bases). The CDR3 sequence is 15 residues long. The germline gives CDR1 SGHVS, CDR2 FQNEAQ. V was shortened by 3 bases and J by 2 bases, with 11 bases between the two germline ends. This CDR3 reads CASSLADSAGNTIYF. The CDR3 bases are TGTGCCAGCAGCTTGGCCGACAGTGCTGGAAACACCATATATTTT.

Many counts were recorded for this clonotype. The chain uses TRBV6-5 and TRBJ1-1, with unresolved D. The CDR3 has 14 amino acids. V lost 0 bases to trimming and J lost 3 bases, with 8 bases between them. CDR1 and CDR2 (germline): MNHEY, SVGAGI. The CDR3 region has the DNA TGTGCCAGCAGTTACTCCGGTGGGGACACTGAAGCTTTCTTT. Its protein product is CASSYSGGDTEAFF.

This clonotype was detected many times. V and J are TRBV11-2 and TRBJ1-5; D is undetermined. The CDR3 length is 15 residues. The germline gives CDR1 SGHAT, CDR2 FQNNGV. V dropped 2 bases and J dropped 5 bases, with 13 bases sitting between them. As DNA, the CDR3 is TGTGCCAGCAGCTTATATCCCAGGTTAGATCAGCCCCAGCATTTT. Its protein product is CASSLYPRLDQPQHF.

This clonotype has ten or more counts. The V gene is TRBV19, the J gene TRBJ1-1; 11 nucleotides match TRBD1. This CDR3 spans 14 amino acids. The V gene's germline CDR1 is LNHDA and CDR2 SQIVND (reference sequence). After removal of 6 bases from V and 1 base from J, the junction contained 1 base not matched to a gene. CDR3 in amino acids: CASRDRGPNTEAFF. DNA of the CDR3: TGTGCCAGTAGGGACAGGGGGCCGAACACTGAAGCTTTCTTT.

This clonotype was observed at least ten times. The chain uses TRBV12-3 or TRBV12-4 and TRBJ1-5; D remains ambiguous. The CDR3 sequence is 12 residues long. V was pared by 3 bases and J by 6 bases, with 6 bases between. In nucleotides, the CDR3 is TGTGCCAGCAGTTTCTGGGCTCAGCCCCAGCATTTT. Translation gives CASSFWAQPQHF.

As to this clonotype: The germline gene is not matched at one end of the junction; a read error may be the cause. This chain joins TRBV7-6 and TRBJ1-1; no clear D. The CDR3 length is 14 residues. The germline gives CDR1 SGHVS, CDR2 FNYEAQ. CDR3 protein: CASREERLNTEAFF. As DNA, the CDR3 is TGTGCCAGCAGAGAGGAGAGGTTGAACACTGAGGCTTTCTTT.